This is a list of T cell receptor beta chains from one sample in a study of T-cell reconstitution after alpha-beta-depleted transplantation in children. In TCRdb, the PCR reads were re-called with MiXCR into one record per CDR3 protein. The table shows 350,000 to 450,000 distinct CDR3 sequences, with roughly 14% occurring only once. The specimen comprised PBMCs, sampled from the stem cell graft. The receptors originated from a human donor who donated a stem cell graft to a child with Fanconi anemia. Each CDR3 is given with its conserved first and last residue. The D gene is left open where the match is weak. Size is stated for part of the rows, as once, few or many counts, or as a class when the clone is expanded.

V gene	J gene	D gene	clone size	CDR3 DNA	CDR3 protein
TRBV28	TRBJ2-1	TRBD2	few	TGTGCCAGCAGTACTAGCGGGGCGGCAAATGAGCAGTTCTTC	CASSTSGAANEQFF
TRBV10-3	TRBJ2-1	TRBD1	.	TGTGCCATCAGTGACGGACAGGGGGCATCTGAGCAGTTCTTC	CAISDGQGASEQFF
TRBV5-1	TRBJ1-6	TRBD1	few	TGCGCCAGCAGCTTGGATTTAACAGGGGCGGGTTCACCCCTCCACTTT	CASSLDLTGAGSPLHF
TRBV20-1	TRBJ1-5	.	many	TGCAGTGCTAGAGATGCCCGGGGCAATCAGCCCCAGCATTTT	CSARDARGNQPQHF
TRBV7-3	TRBJ2-1	TRBD2	many	TGTGCCAGCAGCACAACTAGCGGGGGCCTTACCCTGAATGAGCAGTTCTTC	CASSTTSGGLTLNEQFF
TRBV6-6	TRBJ1-5	.	few	TGTGCCAGCAGTTACTCCTCCGAGCTCCAGCATTTT	CASSYSSELQHF
TRBV15	TRBJ2-7	.	.	TGTGCCACCAGCAGAGACGCCGGCAGGCAGGAGTTAAAGTACTTC	CATSRDAGRQELKYF
TRBV4-1	TRBJ1-5	.	few	TGCGCCAGCAGCCAAGATGGGGGCTTTGGCAATCAGCCCCAGCATTTT	CASSQDGGFGNQPQHF
TRBV18	TRBJ2-3	TRBD2	.	TGTGCCAGCTCACCACCGCTAGCGGGGGCCACAGATACGCAGTATTTT	CASSPPLAGATDTQYF
TRBV7-6	TRBJ2-2	.	.	TGTGCCAGCAGCTTAGTATTGACACAAAAAGCCACCGGGGAGCTGTTTTTT	CASSLVLTQKATGELFF
TRBV21-1	TRBJ1-2	.	few	TGTGCCAGCAGCAAAGCGCTTTACGCAGGCTCAACTAACTATGGCTACACCTTC	CASSKALYAGSTNYGYTF
TRBV7-6	TRBJ2-5	TRBD2	few	TGTGCCAGCAGCTCAGGGTCAAGCGGGGGGGTAGAGACCCAGTACTTC	CASSSGSSGGVETQYF
TRBV30	TRBJ1-4	.	many	TGTGCCTGGAGTGAAAAACTGTTTTTT	CAWSEKLFF
TRBV7-3	TRBJ2-1	.	.	TGTGCCAGCAGCGTTTTTGGCGGCAATGAGCAGTTCTTC	CASSVFGGNEQFF
TRBV7-8	TRBJ2-7	.	.	TGTGCCAGCAGCCCAGACAGTGCCCGGGGGGCAAACGAGCAGTACTTC	CASSPDSARGANEQYF
TRBV7-2	TRBJ2-4	.	.	TGTGCCAGCAGTACTCTAGCCAAAAACATTCAGTACTTC	CASSTLAKNIQYF
TRBV5-4	TRBJ1-6	TRBD1	.	TGTGCCAGCAGCTTCAGGGGACAGGGGAATTCACCCCTCCACTTT	CASSFRGQGNSPLHF
TRBV10-3	TRBJ2-5	.	.	TGTGCCACCTGGAATCGGGAGACCCAGTACTTC	CATWNRETQYF
TRBV20-1	TRBJ1-2	.	few	TGCAGTGCTAGAGGGGACAAGGCGGCGGGCTACACCTTC	CSARGDKAAGYTF
TRBV5-4	TRBJ2-2	.	few	TGTGCCAGCAGCTTGGATGTGTCCGGGGAGCTGTTTTTT	CASSLDVSGELFF
TRBV10-3	TRBJ1-5	TRBD1	few	TGTGCCATCAGTGAGTCGGGACAGGGGGTAGATCAGCCCCAGCATTTT	CAISESGQGVDQPQHF
TRBV7-9	TRBJ2-5	TRBD1	many	TGTGCCAGCAGCTTGGGGAGGACAGGGGAAGAGACCCAGTACTTC	CASSLGRTGEETQYF
TRBV30	TRBJ1-1	.	.	TGTGCCGGCCGCGGGAACACTGAAGCTTTCTTT	CAGRGNTEAFF